The T cell receptor beta chain described here comes from a study of read filtering for tumor transcriptome and immune sequencing. Study background: Among patients, 17 to 20 were male and some 15 female, aged roughly 45 to 80 (mean approximately 60). The study's findings and limits: This fraction held mixed bone marrow immune cells after CD138-negative sorting.

The library was built from around 400 ng RNA with molecular barcoded adaptors for alpha/delta and beta/gamma chains. Each CDR3 protein is one row after TCRdb ran MiXCR on the reads. This sample yields about 130,000 distinct CDR3 sequences, of which over 10% are seen a single time; more than 9.5% belongs to the top ten. The CDR3 consists of 14 residues. Germline V gene sequence: CDR1 LGHDT, CDR2 YNNKEL (reference sequence). This clonotype was observed a single time. Its antigen is unknown. This may be a read error, as it is one base from a much larger clone. What was sequenced was a population of CD138-negative cells sorted from bone marrow. J is TRBJ2-1 and V is TRBV3-1, with 8 bases that match TRBD2. The sequence came from a donor at least 40 years old with multiple myeloma. CDR3 bases: TGTGCCAGCAGCCATCCGGGACTAGGGAATGAGCAGTCCTTC. Amino acid sequence: CASSHPGLGNEQSF.